This note documents a single T cell receptor beta chain sequence. Its antigen is still unknown. Repertoires were generated with immunoSEQ multiplex PCR, while TCRdb's copy carries only in-frame clones and drops some. This table holds roughly 140,000 clones, just over 90% found once. The data stem from a study of T cell responses to AZD1222 COVID-19 vaccine. Study results and limitations: Scientists sampled the repertoires only once the peak T cell response had passed. It should be noted that donors were predominantly white British and more often female, and clonal diversity was possibly underestimated. With dominance at 160-218 and 743-854, vaccine-associated CD4 TCRs spanned spike.

Trimming removed 4 bases from V and 7 bases from J; junction bases left unmatched: 8. Germline CDR1 LGHDT, CDR2 YNNKEL (reference sequence). The CDR3 covers 15 residues. Sequencing used peripheral blood, obtained on day 0 of AZD1222 vaccination. The receptor's source is an adult in good health. This sequence joins TRBV3-1 (or the pseudogene TRBV3-2) and TRBJ2-1, with 9 bases lining up with TRBD2. This CDR3 is CASSPGLAPGNEQFF. CDR3 nucleotide sequence: TGTGCCAGCAGCCCGGGACTAGCTCCGGGGAATGAGCAGTTCTTC.